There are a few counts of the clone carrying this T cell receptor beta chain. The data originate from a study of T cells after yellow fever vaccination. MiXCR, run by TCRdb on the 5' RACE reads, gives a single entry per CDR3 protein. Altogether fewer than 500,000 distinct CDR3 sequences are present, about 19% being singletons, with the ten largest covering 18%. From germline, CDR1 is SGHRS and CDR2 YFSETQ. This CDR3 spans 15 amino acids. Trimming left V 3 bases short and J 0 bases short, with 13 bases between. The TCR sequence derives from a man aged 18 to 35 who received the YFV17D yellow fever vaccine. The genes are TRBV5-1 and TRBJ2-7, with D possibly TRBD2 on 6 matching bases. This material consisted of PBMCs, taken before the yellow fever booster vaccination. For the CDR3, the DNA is TGCGCCAGCAGCTCCACCAGCGGGCGCTCCTACGAGCAGTACTTC. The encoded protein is CASSSTSGRSYEQYF. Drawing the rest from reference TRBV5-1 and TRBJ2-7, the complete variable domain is KAGVTQTPRYLIKTRGQQVTLSCSPISGHRSVSWYQQTPGQGLQFLFEYFSETQRNKGNFPGRFSGRQFSNSRSEMNVSTLELGDSALYLCASSSTSGRSYEQYFGPGTRLTVT.